Each of the 25 T cell receptor beta chains below was sequenced from the same sample in a study of cytomegalovirus exposure and HLA in healthy donors. Primers: 60 Vbeta forward and 13 Jbeta reverse. Sequencing was performed with immunoSEQ multiplex PCR; in TCRdb, only in-frame clones are kept and a portion is missing. In the table there are fewer than 150,000 clones, approximately 80% of which are singletons. The sequenced material came from PBMCs. The receptor set was obtained from a male donor in good health and CMV-seronegative.

The gene calls are TRBV18 and TRBJ1-1; D might be TRBD1 (5 bases). The CDR3 has 15 amino acids. Germline V lookup: CDR1 KGHSH, CDR2 LQKENI. Trimming cost V 6 bases and J 1 base, with 15 bases left between them. The chain's CDR3 is CASSTTGWGNTEAFF. In DNA form, the CDR3 reads TGTGCCAGCTCCACTACAGGCTGGGGGAACACTGAAGCTTTCTTT.

The gene calls are TRBV15 and TRBJ2-1, with 8 bases identical to TRBD1. V shed 2 bases, J shed 5 bases, and the junction held 8 bases outside the gene matches. There are 16 residues in the CDR3. Germline values: CDR1 LNHNV, CDR2 YYDKDF (reference sequence). The CDR3 DNA reads as TGTGCCACCAGCAGACCCGGGACAGGAAGTAACAATGAGCAGTTCTTC. It translates to CATSRPGTGSNNEQFF.

The chain employs TRBV25-1 and TRBJ2-1; 13 nucleotides line up with TRBD2. V shed 6 bases, J shed 4 bases, and the junction held 3 bases outside the gene matches. Germline CDR1 is MGHDK and CDR2 is SYGVNS. The CDR3 consists of 15 residues. CDR3 sequence: CASSLTSGGYNEQFF. CDR3 sequence (DNA): TGTGCCAGCAGCTTGACTAGCGGGGGGTACAATGAGCAGTTCTTC.

CDR3 loop: CASGPQGGITDTQYF. The CDR3 DNA reads TGTGCCAGCGGTCCACAGGGGGGTATTACAGATACGCAGTATTTT. J is TRBJ2-3 and V is TRBV6-5; 8 bases match TRBD1. This CDR3 is built from 15 residues. The ends lost 8 bases at V and 3 bases at J; junction bases unmatched: 10. The germline gives CDR1 MNHEY, CDR2 SVGAGI.

J is TRBJ1-2 and V is TRBV4-3; the D gene is possibly TRBD1 (5 bases). The CDR3 has 15 amino acids. V shed 4 bases and J shed 6 bases, with 18 bases lying between them. The germline V gene encodes CDR1 LGHNA and CDR2 YSLEER. The CDR3 here is CASSRESGGGNGYTF. The DNA for the CDR3 is TGCGCCAGCAGCCGAGAATCCGGGGGGGGAAATGGCTACACCTTC.

This chain uses TRBV14 with TRBJ2-3, with D maybe TRBD2 (5 bases). The germline V gene encodes CDR1 SGHDN and CDR2 FVKESK. The CDR3 extends over 13 amino acids. V was clipped by 7 bases and J by 2 bases, with 10 bases between them. CDR3 loop: CASKGLFTDTQYF. As DNA, the CDR3 is TGTGCCAGCAAAGGACTTTTCACAGATACGCAGTATTTT.

This chain connects TRBV7-9 to TRBJ2-5; TRBD1 matches at 7 bases. The end of the DNA fits TRBJ2-7 better, so the J call may be wrong. Germline V lookup: CDR1 SEHNR, CDR2 FQNEAQ (reference sequence). CDR3 length: 15 amino acids. CDR3 bases: TGTGCCAGCAGCTTGGGGACAGTCTCTCCCTACGAGCAGTACTTC. As protein: CASSLGTVSPYEQYF.

The chain employs TRBV6-5 and TRBJ1-2; 11 bases agree with TRBD1. The CDR3 sequence is 14 residues long. J was trimmed by 7 bases and V by 4 bases; bases with no gene match: 5. CDR1 MNHEY and CDR2 SVGAGI come from the germline V gene. The CDR3 DNA reads TGTGCCAGCAGTTTTGGACAGGGGGCGTCTGGCTACACCTTC. Amino acids: CASSFGQGASGYTF.

The J gene is TRBJ1-2, the V gene TRBV19; 8 nucleotides match TRBD1. The CDR3 is 11 residues long. Germline CDR1 reads LNHDA; CDR2 reads SQIVND (reference sequence). CDR3 sequence: CVTGTGFGYTF. The CDR3 DNA is TGTGTCACCGGGACAGGCTTTGGCTACACCTTC. Using reference TRBV19 and TRBJ1-2 for the parts outside the CDR3, the full variable domain is DGGITQSPKYLFRKEGQNVTLSCEQNLNHDAMYWYRQDPGQGLRLIYYSQIVNDFQKGDIAEGYSVSREKKESFPLTVTSAQKNPTAFYLCVTGTGFGYTFGSGTRLTVV.

This clone was detected only a few times. The J gene is TRBJ2-7, the V gene TRBV5-5, with D unresolved. Trimming took 2 bases from V and 0 from J, leaving 15 bases between them. The germline CDR1 and CDR2 sequences are SGHKS and YYEKEE (reference sequence). The CDR3 consists of 16 residues. Here the CDR3 reads CASSFFSARSSYEQYF. Written as DNA, the CDR3 is TGTGCCAGCAGCTTTTTCTCGGCCCGGAGCTCCTACGAGCAGTACTTC.

This clone was seen just once. This chain joins TRBV28 and TRBJ1-5; tentative D call: TRBD1 (6 bases). The germline V gene has CDR1 MDHEN and CDR2 SYDVKM. V gave up 6 bases and J gave up 4 bases, with 7 bases separating them. This CDR3 comprises 12 residues. The CDR3 bases are TGTGCCAGCAGGGGGACAAATCAGCCCCAGCATTTT. Translation: CASRGTNQPQHF.

The genes are TRBV19 and TRBJ1-6; the D is unclear. Germline assignment: CDR1 LNHDA and CDR2 SQIVND (reference sequence). V was clipped by 5 bases and J by 9 bases, with 11 bases between them. This CDR3 comprises 13 residues. DNA for the CDR3: TGTGCCAGTAGTTCTCAATTTAGTTCACCCCTCCACTTT. Its protein product is CASSSQFSSPLHF.

The chain is built from TRBV7-2 and TRBJ2-7, with D perhaps matching TRBD1 (6 bases). The CDR3 contains 13 residues. Trimming stripped 5 bases from V and 10 bases from J, with 18 bases between. CDR1 is SGHTA and CDR2 is FQGNSA in the germline V gene. The CDR3: CASSISGQGEQYF. In nucleotides, the CDR3 is TGTGCCAGCAGCATCTCGGGACAAGGAGAACAGTACTTC.

This clone was seen more than once but under ten times. J is TRBJ1-2 and V is TRBV7-9; 7 bases align to TRBD1. Trimming removed 1 base from V and 4 bases from J; junction bases left unmatched: 6. CDR1 is SEHNR and CDR2 is FQNEAQ in the germline V gene (reference sequence). The CDR3 is 15 residues long. The CDR3 loop reads CASSLGGTEIYGYTF. CDR3 nucleotide sequence: TGTGCCAGCAGCTTAGGGGGGACAGAGATCTATGGCTACACCTTC.

The genes are TRBV11-2 and TRBJ1-2, with D possibly being TRBD1 (6 bases). CDR1 and CDR2 (germline): SGHAT, FQNNGV. The CDR3 extends over 15 amino acids. V was clipped by 0 bases and J by 4 bases, with 12 bases between them. The CDR3 DNA sequence: TGTGCCAGCAGCTTAGAACCGGGACACATCTATGGCTACACCTTC. Its protein product is CASSLEPGHIYGYTF.

This chain connects TRBV6-6 to TRBJ2-4, with TRBD1 matching 10 bases. Germline CDR1 MNHNY, CDR2 SVGAGI (reference sequence). The J segment lost 4 bases and the V segment lost 4 bases, leaving 7 bases of the junction unmatched. The CDR3 covers 16 residues. CDR3 protein: CASSSHSGQGKNIQYF. The CDR3 nucleotides read TGTGCCAGCAGTTCGCACTCGGGACAGGGGAAAAACATTCAGTACTTC.

V and J are TRBV19 and TRBJ2-5, with D hard to call. The CDR3 has 14 amino acids. Germline V gene data show CDR1 as LNHDA and CDR2 as SQIVND (reference sequence). V lost 3 bases and J 2 bases, leaving 10 bases between the germline ends. The CDR3 here is CASSIVNSQETQYF. The CDR3 DNA reads TGTGCCAGTAGTATTGTGAACAGTCAAGAGACCCAGTACTTC. The full variable domain, in which reference TRBV19 and TRBJ2-5 provide the parts outside the CDR3, is DGGITQSPKYLFRKEGQNVTLSCEQNLNHDAMYWYRQDPGQGLRLIYYSQIVNDFQKGDIAEGYSVSREKKESFPLTVTSAQKNPTAFYLCASSIVNSQETQYFGPGTRLLVL.

The genes are TRBV6-5 and TRBJ2-2; possibly TRBD2 for D (5 bases). The V gene's germline CDR1 is MNHEY and CDR2 SVGAGI. V lost 7 bases and J lost 5, with 14 bases in between. The CDR3 loop spans 14 amino acids. DNA for the CDR3: TGTGCCAGCAAGCTAGCAGTGAGAACCGGGGAGCTGTTTTTT. It translates to CASKLAVRTGELFF.

This chain uses TRBV4-3 with TRBJ2-2; D gene unclear. Germline values: CDR1 LGHNA, CDR2 YSLEER. Between the trimmed V and J ends, which lost 2 bases and 4 bases, there was a span of 8 bases. The CDR3 spans 14 residues. The DNA for the CDR3 is TGCGCCAGCAGCCAAAATCGAGCCACCGGGGAGCTGTTTTTT. Amino acid sequence: CASSQNRATGELFF.

The chain is built from TRBV6-1 and TRBJ1-1; TRBD1 matches at 8 bases. The CDR3 contains 14 residues. CDR1 and CDR2 (germline): MNHNS, SASEGT. V lost 3 bases, J lost 5 bases, and 5 bases stayed unmatched. Here the CDR3 reads CASSEGTGGTEAFF. CDR3 DNA: TGTGCCAGCAGTGAGGGAACAGGGGGAACTGAAGCTTTCTTT.

CDR3 DNA sequence: TGTGCCAGCAGTGAAATGAGCCCCTATCTTTATAGCAATCAGCCCCAGCATTTT. This codes for CASSEMSPYLYSNQPQHF. The genes are TRBV6-1 and TRBJ1-5; D not certain. The CDR3 is 18 residues long. Germline CDR1 MNHNS, CDR2 SASEGT. V lost 2 bases, J lost 0 bases, and 17 bases lay in between.

The genes are TRBV7-2 and TRBJ1-2; D gene unclear. Germline loops: CDR1 SGHTA, CDR2 FQGNSA. This CDR3 spans 13 amino acids. Trimming stripped 0 bases from V and 5 bases from J, with 7 bases between. The CDR3 is CASSLARDYGYTF. The DNA of the CDR3 is TGTGCCAGCAGCTTAGCCCGAGATTATGGCTACACCTTC.

The CDR3 coding sequence is TGTGCCAGCAGCGCCACTAGCGGCACAGATACGCAGTATTTT. This codes for CASSATSGTDTQYF. J is TRBJ2-3 and V is TRBV9; 7 positions agree with TRBD2. This CDR3 comprises 14 residues. CDR1 is SGDLS, CDR2 YYNGEE, per germline. V lost 3 bases, J lost 1 base, and 2 bases stayed unmatched.

The V gene is TRBV10-1, the J gene TRBJ2-1; a weak D match, TRBD2 (6 bases). CDR1 and CDR2 (germline): WNHNN, SYGVQD (reference sequence). This CDR3 has 16 amino acids. The V end was cut by 2 bases, the J end by 0 bases, with 11 bases between. The CDR3: CASSEGWGDSYNEQFF. In nucleotides, the CDR3 is TGCGCCAGCAGTGAGGGGTGGGGGGACTCCTACAATGAGCAGTTCTTC.

The sample holds one count of this clone. V gene TRBV29-1 combines with J gene TRBJ1-4; D gene uncertain. Germline V gene sequence: CDR1 SQVTM, CDR2 ANQGSEA. V dropped 7 bases and J dropped 2 bases, with 11 bases sitting between them. The CDR3 loop spans 13 amino acids. CDR3 nucleotide sequence: TGCAGCGGCGTCGGAGATACTAATGAAAAACTGTTTTTT. As protein: CSGVGDTNEKLFF. The complete variable domain, with remaining parts taken from reference TRBV29-1 and TRBJ1-4, reads SAVISQKPSRDICQRGTSLTIQCQVDSQVTMMFWYRQQPGQSLTLIATANQGSEATYESGFVIDKFPISRPNLTFSTLTVSNMSPEDSSIYLCSGVGDTNEKLFFGSGTQLSVL.